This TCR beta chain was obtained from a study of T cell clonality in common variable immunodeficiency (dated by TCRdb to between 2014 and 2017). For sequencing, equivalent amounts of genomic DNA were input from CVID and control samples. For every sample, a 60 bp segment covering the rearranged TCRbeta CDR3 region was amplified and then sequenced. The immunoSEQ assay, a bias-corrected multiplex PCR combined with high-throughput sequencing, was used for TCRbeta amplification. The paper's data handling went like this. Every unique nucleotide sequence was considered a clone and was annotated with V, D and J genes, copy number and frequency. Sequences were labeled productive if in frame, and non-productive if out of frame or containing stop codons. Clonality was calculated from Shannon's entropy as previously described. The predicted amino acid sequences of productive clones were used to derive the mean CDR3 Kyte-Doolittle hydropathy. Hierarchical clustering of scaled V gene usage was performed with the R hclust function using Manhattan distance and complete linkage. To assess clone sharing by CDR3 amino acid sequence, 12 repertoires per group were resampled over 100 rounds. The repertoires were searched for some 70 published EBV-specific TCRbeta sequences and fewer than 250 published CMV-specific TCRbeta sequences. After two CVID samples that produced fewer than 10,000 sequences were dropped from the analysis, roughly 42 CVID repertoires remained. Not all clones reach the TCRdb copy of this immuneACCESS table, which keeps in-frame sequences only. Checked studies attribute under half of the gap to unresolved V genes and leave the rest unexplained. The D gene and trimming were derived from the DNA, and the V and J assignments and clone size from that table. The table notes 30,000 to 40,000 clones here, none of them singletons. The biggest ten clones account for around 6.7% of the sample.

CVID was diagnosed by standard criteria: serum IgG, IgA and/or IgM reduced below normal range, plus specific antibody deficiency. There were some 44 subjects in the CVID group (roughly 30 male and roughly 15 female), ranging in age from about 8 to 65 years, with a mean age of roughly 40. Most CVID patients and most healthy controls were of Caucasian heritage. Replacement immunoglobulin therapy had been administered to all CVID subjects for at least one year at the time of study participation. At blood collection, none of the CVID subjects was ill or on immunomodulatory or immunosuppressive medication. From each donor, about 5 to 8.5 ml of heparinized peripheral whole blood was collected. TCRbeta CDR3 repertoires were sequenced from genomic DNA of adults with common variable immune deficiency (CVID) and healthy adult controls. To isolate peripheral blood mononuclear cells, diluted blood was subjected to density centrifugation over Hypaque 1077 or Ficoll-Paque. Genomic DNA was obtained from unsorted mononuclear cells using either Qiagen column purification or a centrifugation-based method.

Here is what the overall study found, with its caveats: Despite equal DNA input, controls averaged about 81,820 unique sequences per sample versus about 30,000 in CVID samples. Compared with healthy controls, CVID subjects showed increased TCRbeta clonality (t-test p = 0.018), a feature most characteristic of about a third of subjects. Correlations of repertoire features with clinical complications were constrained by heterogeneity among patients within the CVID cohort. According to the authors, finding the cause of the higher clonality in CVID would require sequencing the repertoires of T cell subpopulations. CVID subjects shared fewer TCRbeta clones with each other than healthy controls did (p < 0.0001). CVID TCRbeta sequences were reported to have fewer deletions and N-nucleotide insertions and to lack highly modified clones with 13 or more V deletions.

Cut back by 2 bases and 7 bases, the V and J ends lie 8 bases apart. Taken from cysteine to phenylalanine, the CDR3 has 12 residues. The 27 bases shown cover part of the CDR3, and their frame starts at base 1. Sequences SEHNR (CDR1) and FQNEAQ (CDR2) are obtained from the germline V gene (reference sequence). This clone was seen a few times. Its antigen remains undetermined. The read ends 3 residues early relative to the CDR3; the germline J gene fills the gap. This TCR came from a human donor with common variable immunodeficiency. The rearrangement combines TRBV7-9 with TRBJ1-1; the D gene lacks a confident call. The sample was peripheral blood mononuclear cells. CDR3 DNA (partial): TGTGCCAGCAGCTTATTCCCTAGTGAA. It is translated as CASSLFPSE. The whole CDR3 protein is CASSLFPSEAFF.